This TCR beta chain was obtained from a study of CD8 T cells in Susac syndrome. Healthy donors served as age- and sex-matched controls. FACS enriched CD8+ TEMRA cells, while bulk CD8+ and CD4+ were negatively isolated. The V and J ends lost 5 bases and 0 bases, in that order; junction bases with no gene match: 6. The CDR3 consists of 15 residues. General observations from the study: Acknowledgment was made by the study that its TCR sequencing and HLA analysis involved a relatively small number of individuals.

When the RNA was reverse transcribed, random hexamers were used with an input of roughly 0.45 to 1 ug. immunoSEQ multiplex PCR amplified TCR beta CDR3 across 54 Vbeta, 13 Jbeta. Each CDR3 protein gets one entry after TCRdb re-called the immunoSEQ multiplex PCR reads with MiXCR. The sample holds 120,000 to 150,000 distinct CDR3 sequences, 94% seen once. As for this clonotype: No antigen is known for it.

The sample was CD4+ T cells from PBMCs. The clonotype was recovered from a human donor in good health. The V and J genes are TRBV12-3 or TRBV12-4 and TRBJ1-1; 7 bases agree with TRBD1. The CDR3 nucleotides are TGTGCCAGCAGTCTAGACAGGGCTTTGAACACTGAAGCTTTCTTT. This codes for CASSLDRALNTEAFF.